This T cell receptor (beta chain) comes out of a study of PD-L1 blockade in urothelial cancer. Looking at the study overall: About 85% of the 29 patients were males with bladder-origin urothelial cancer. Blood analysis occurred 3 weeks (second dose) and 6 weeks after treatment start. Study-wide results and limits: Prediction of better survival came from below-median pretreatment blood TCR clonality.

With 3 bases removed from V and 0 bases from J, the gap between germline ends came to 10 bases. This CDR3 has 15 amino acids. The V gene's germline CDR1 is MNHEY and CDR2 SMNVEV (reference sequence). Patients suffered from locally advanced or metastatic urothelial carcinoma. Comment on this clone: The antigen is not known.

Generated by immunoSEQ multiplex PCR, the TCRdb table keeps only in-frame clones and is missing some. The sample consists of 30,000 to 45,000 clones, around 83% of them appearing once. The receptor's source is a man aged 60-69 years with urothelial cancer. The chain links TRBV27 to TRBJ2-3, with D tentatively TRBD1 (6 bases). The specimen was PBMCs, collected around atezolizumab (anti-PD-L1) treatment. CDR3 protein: CASSFVGASTDTQYF. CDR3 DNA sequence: TGTGCCAGCAGTTTTGTGGGGGCTAGCACAGATACGCAGTATTTT.